This is a list of T cell receptor beta chains from one sample in a study of cytotoxic CD8 clonotypes in ibrutinib-treated CLL. Some clones are missing from TCRdb's copy, which holds only in-frame ones; the method was immunoSEQ multiplex PCR. Counted here are some 120,000 clones, about 50% occurring once; the ten biggest clones make up 37%. Here the sequenced sample was PBMCs, taken after 24 months of ibrutinib treatment. These receptors originate from a human donor with chronic lymphocytic leukemia. CDR3s include the opening cysteine and the closing phenylalanine or tryptophan. The D gene is left open where the match is weak. Only part of the rows carry a size: once, few, many, or a class if the clone is expanded.

J gene,D gene,clone size,V gene,CDR3 DNA,CDR3 protein
TRBJ2-3,TRBD1,-,TRBV29-1,TGCAGCGCCCAAACAGGGGTCACAGATACGCAGTATTTT,CSAQTGVTDTQYF
TRBJ1-2,-,-,TRBV29-1,TGCAGCGCCGGGGACGTGAGGGGCTACACCTTC,CSAGDVRGYTF
TRBJ2-3,-,-,TRBV9,TGTGCCAGCAGCCAGGACACAGATACGCAGTATTTT,CASSQDTDTQYF
TRBJ2-7,TRBD1,few,TRBV25-1,TGTGCCAGCAGTGAAACCAGGGGGTCCTACGAGCAGTACTTC,CASSETRGSYEQYF
TRBJ2-6,-,-,TRBV2,TGTGCCAGCAGTGATGGGCCGAGCTCTGGGGCCAACGTCCTGACTTTC,CASSDGPSSGANVLTF
TRBJ1-5,-,many,TRBV6-6,TGTGCCAGCAGTTACTCGAGCAATCAGCCCCAGCATTTT,CASSYSSNQPQHF
TRBJ2-7,TRBD1,few,TRBV28,TGTGCCAGCAGTTTTATGGAACAGGGGGCCTACGAGCAGTACTTC,CASSFMEQGAYEQYF
TRBJ2-5,-,-,TRBV5-4,TGTGCCAGCAGCTTGGGGGCACAAGAGACCCAGTACTTC,CASSLGAQETQYF
TRBJ1-6,-,-,TRBV30,TGTGCCTGGAGATATGTCGGCGTGGGCAAGGGTTCACCCCTCCACTTT,CAWRYVGVGKGSPLHF
TRBJ1-4,-,-,TRBV30,TGTGCCTGGAGTGTACGGGGTTCTGAAAAACTGTTTTTT,CAWSVRGSEKLFF
TRBJ1-1,-,few,TRBV6-7,TGTGCCAGTCAGAGGGCCACTGAAGCTTTCTTT,CASQRATEAFF
TRBJ2-5,TRBD1,-,TRBV5-1,TGCGCCAGCAGCTTGGTGGGACAGGAGTCCTCTGGAGAGACCCAGTACTTC,CASSLVGQESSGETQYF
TRBJ2-2,-,-,TRBV5-1,TGCGCCAGCAGCTCCAGCACAACTAGCACCGGGGAGCTGTTTTTT,CASSSSTTSTGELFF
TRBJ2-7,-,few,TRBV30,TGTGCCTGGAGTGCCAGAGCCTACGAGCAGTACTTC,CAWSARAYEQYF
TRBJ1-4,-,-,TRBV25-1,TGTGCCAGCAGTGCACAGGGACCTAATGAAAAACTGTTTTTT,CASSAQGPNEKLFF
TRBJ2-5,-,-,TRBV5-6,TGTGCCAGCAGCTTAGGGGGACATAACGGAGAGACCCAGTACTTC,CASSLGGHNGETQYF
TRBJ2-1,TRBD2,-,TRBV11-3,TGTGCCAGCAGCTCGAATGGTCTAGCGGGGGGTGAGCAGTTCTTC,CASSSNGLAGGEQFF
TRBJ1-1,TRBD1,-,TRBV5-1,TGCGCCAGCAGCCCCCCCGGGACAGGGAACACTGAAGCTTTCTTT,CASSPPGTGNTEAFF
TRBJ2-7,-,-,TRBV18,TGTGCCAGCTCACCGGTCGACGATTCCTACGAGCAGTACTTC,CASSPVDDSYEQYF
TRBJ2-1,TRBD2,-,TRBV2,TGTGCCAGCAGTGACGCCGGGACTAGCGGGGGAAGCTCCTACAATGAGCAGTTCTTC,CASSDAGTSGGSSYNEQFF
TRBJ1-1,TRBD1,-,TRBV6-6,TGTGCCAGCAGCTTAGGACAGGGGACTGAAGCTTTCTTT,CASSLGQGTEAFF
TRBJ2-3,TRBD2,few,TRBV7-9,TGTGCCAGCAGCTTACAAGCGGGGGGTACAGATACGCAGTATTTT,CASSLQAGGTDTQYF
TRBJ2-1,-,-,TRBV30,TGTGCCTGGAGACCAAAAAGCTCCTACAATGAGCAGTTCTTC,CAWRPKSSYNEQFF
TRBJ2-6,-,-,TRBV6-4,TGTGCCAGCAGTTTGGAATCTGGGGCCAACGTCCTGACTTTC,CASSLESGANVLTF
TRBJ2-1,TRBD1,-,TRBV29-1,TGCAGCGTTGTCCTGGGACAGGGGTATGGCAATGAGCAGTTCTTC,CSVVLGQGYGNEQFF
TRBJ2-2,-,once,TRBV2,TGTGCCAGCAGTGAATCCGTTGGGGCCACCGGGGAGCTGTTTTTT,CASSESVGATGELFF
TRBJ2-4,-,few,TRBV7-6,TGTGCCAGCAGCTTAGCGGTACAGGGAGACATTCAGTACTTC,CASSLAVQGDIQYF
TRBJ1-1,-,-,TRBV9,TGTGCCAGCAGCGTGCGGCAGGTGAACACTGAAGCTTTCTTT,CASSVRQVNTEAFF
TRBJ2-7,-,-,TRBV9,TGTGCCAGCAGCGTAGGTACAGCCCCCTACGAGCAGTACTTC,CASSVGTAPYEQYF
TRBJ2-7,-,few,TRBV9,TGTGCCAGCAGCGCCGACAGACTTCTTAACTTC,CASSADRLLNF
TRBJ2-3,-,few,TRBV5-1,TGCGCCAGCAGCTTGGATCCCCGGGATACGCAGTATTTT,CASSLDPRDTQYF
TRBJ2-7,-,-,TRBV6-5,TGTGCCAGCAGTGCGTTTAGGGAGCAGTACTTC,CASSAFREQYF
TRBJ1-2,TRBD1,-,TRBV5-6,TGTGCCAGCAGCTGGGGACAGGAGTTAAATGGCTACACCTTC,CASSWGQELNGYTF
TRBJ2-1,-,few,TRBV10-3,TGTGCCATCAGTGAGTCGGAGGACAATGAGCAGTTCTTC,CAISESEDNEQFF
TRBJ1-6,-,-,TRBV5-1,TGCGCCAGCAGCTTGGCCCGGGGTTCACCCCTCCACTTT,CASSLARGSPLHF
TRBJ1-5,-,-,TRBV9,TGTGCCAGCAGCGCGGACTGGGGCAATCAGCCCCAGCATTTT,CASSADWGNQPQHF
TRBJ1-2,-,-,TRBV5-7,TGTGCCAGCAGCCGGGGACGGATGTTAAACTATGGCTACACCTTC,CASSRGRMLNYGYTF
TRBJ1-6,-,-,TRBV6-6,TGTGCCAGCAGTTATGGTTCACCCCTCCACTTT,CASSYGSPLHF
TRBJ1-5,-,once,TRBV5-1,TGCGCCAGCAGCTTGGCCGCCAATCAGCCCCAGCATTTT,CASSLAANQPQHF
TRBJ1-6,-,-,TRBV6-5,TGTGCCAGCAGCCTTGATGTCTCCTATAATTCACCCCTCCACTTT,CASSLDVSYNSPLHF
TRBJ1-2,TRBD1,once,TRBV6-5,TGTGCCAGCAGGAGGGACAGAACTTATGGCTACACCTTC,CASRRDRTYGYTF
TRBJ1-1,-,few,TRBV7-2,TGTGCCAGCAGCCAGGACGGTGGAACAAGTGAAGCTTTCTTT,CASSQDGGTSEAFF
TRBJ2-1,TRBD2,-,TRBV7-2,TGTGCCAGCAGCTTAGCTGCATACCGGCTAGCGGGAGTCAATGAGCAGTTCTTC,CASSLAAYRLAGVNEQFF
TRBJ2-7,-,-,TRBV7-2,TGTGCCAGCAGCTTTGGACGCTACGAGCAGTACTTC,CASSFGRYEQYF
TRBJ1-5,-,few,TRBV6-1,TGTGCCAGCAGACCTTGGGGCAATCAGCCCCAGCATTTT,CASRPWGNQPQHF
TRBJ1-1,TRBD1,medium-sized,TRBV25-1,TGTGCCAGCAGTCGGGATGGACAGGGTCGTTTCGCTGAAGCTTTCTTT,CASSRDGQGRFAEAFF
TRBJ1-4,TRBD1,-,TRBV5-4,TGTGCCAGCAGCCCGGGACAGGGGACGGAAAAACTGTTTTTT,CASSPGQGTEKLFF
TRBJ1-6,-,-,TRBV2,TGTGCCAGCGCGGGACTCTGGGGTTCACCCCTCCACTTT,CASAGLWGSPLHF
TRBJ1-1,-,-,TRBV10-3,TGTGCCATTCTTAGATCCGAGAACACTGAAGCTTTCTTT,CAILRSENTEAFF
TRBJ2-7,TRBD1,-,TRBV25-1,TGTGCCAGCAGTGAACCAGGACAGGGGGCATACGAGCAGTACTTC,CASSEPGQGAYEQYF
TRBJ2-1,-,-,TRBV7-3,TGTGCCAGCAGCTTATCAGGGGCGGACCTAAATGAGCAGTTCTTC,CASSLSGADLNEQFF